This T cell receptor (beta chain) was sequenced for a study of blood T cell repertoires in COVID-19. Looking at the study overall: Specimens from acute and convalescent COVID-19 originated in the United States, Italy and Spain. Sources were T cells, B-cell-depleted T cells, or PBMCs; the material itself was cDNA or gDNA.

Authors' analysis steps: Quantification of nucleated cells was approximated via reference gene primer amplification. Measured with immunoSEQ multiplex PCR; TCRdb has only the in-frame clones, and not every one. V and J calls and clone size are given by that table; D and trimming were obtained from the DNA. The table shows 70,000 to 85,000 clones, with almost 85% occurring only once. The CDR3 has 15 residues. After removal of 4 bases from V and 7 bases from J, the junction contained 6 bases not matched to a gene. Germline CDR1 reads SGDLS; CDR2 reads YYNGEE. The chain has TRBV9 and TRBJ1-4, with TRBD1 matching 11 bases. The sequence derives from a man between 60 and 75 years old with acute or convalescent COVID-19. The sample taken for sequencing was peripheral blood. Here the CDR3 DNA reads TGTGCCAGCAGCCCAGGGGACAGGGGGATTGAAAAACTGTTTTTT. The encoded protein is CASSPGDRGIEKLFF.